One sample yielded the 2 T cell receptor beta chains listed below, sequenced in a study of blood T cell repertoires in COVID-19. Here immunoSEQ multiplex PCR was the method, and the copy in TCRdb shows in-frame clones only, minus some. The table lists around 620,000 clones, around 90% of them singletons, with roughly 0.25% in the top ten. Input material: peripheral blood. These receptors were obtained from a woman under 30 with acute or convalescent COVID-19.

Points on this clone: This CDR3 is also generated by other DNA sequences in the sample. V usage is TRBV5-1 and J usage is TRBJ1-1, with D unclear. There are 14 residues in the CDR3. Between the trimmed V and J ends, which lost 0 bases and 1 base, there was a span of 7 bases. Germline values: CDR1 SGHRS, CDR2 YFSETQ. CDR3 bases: TGCGCCAGCAGCTTGGGGGCTGGGAACACTGAAGCTTTCTTT. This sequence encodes CASSLGAGNTEAFF.

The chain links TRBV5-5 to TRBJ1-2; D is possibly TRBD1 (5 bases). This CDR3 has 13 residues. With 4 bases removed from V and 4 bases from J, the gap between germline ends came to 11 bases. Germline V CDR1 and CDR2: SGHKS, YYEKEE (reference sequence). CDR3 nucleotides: TGTGCCAGCAGCCGGGGGGGTTCCTATGGCTACACCTTC. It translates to CASSRGGSYGYTF.